The rows below give T cell receptor beta chains drawn from one sample of a study of shared clonotypes between healthy human individuals. Profiled with immunoSEQ multiplex PCR; TCRdb holds only in-frame clones, not every one. This table has 600,000 to 800,000 clones, 72% appearing once. Sequencing was performed on memory CD4+ T cells sorted from blood. These receptors all stem from a woman in her thirties in good health. CDR3s include the opening cysteine and the closing phenylalanine or tryptophan. A D gene is named only where the DNA matches it firmly. Some rows mark clone size as missing; the rest say once, few, many or name a class of expanded clone.

TRBD1	TRBJ1-2	-	TRBV5-5	TGTGCCAGCACCCAACCGGACAGGGCACGTTTCACCTTC	CASTQPDRARFTF
TRBD2	TRBJ2-7	once	TRBV14	TGTGCCAGCAGCTTCGCTAGCGGACCCTACGAGCAGTACTTC	CASSFASGPYEQYF
-	TRBJ2-5	few	TRBV5-1	TGCGCCAGCAGCAGATTAGGGGGGGCCGGCGGGAAAGAGACCCAGTACTTC	CASSRLGGAGGKETQYF
-	TRBJ2-5	many	TRBV5-4	TGTGCCAGCAGCTTGAAGGGCAGGGCTGAGACCCAGTACTTC	CASSLKGRAETQYF
-	TRBJ2-2	-	TRBV7-3	TGTGCCAGCAGCTTGGGCCATCAGCGGGAGCTGTTTTTT	CASSLGHQRELFF
-	TRBJ1-5	-	TRBV30	TGTGCCTGGAGTTGGGGGTCTGCAGGCAATCAGCCCCAGCATTTT	CAWSWGSAGNQPQHF
-	TRBJ2-1	-	TRBV10-1	TGCGCCAGAGCGGGGAGGGACAGCTCCTACAATGAGCAGTTCTTC	CARAGRDSSYNEQFF
-	TRBJ1-4	-	TRBV2	TGTGCCAGCACCAAGACCGGGGGAGGTAATGAAAAACTGTTTTTT	CASTKTGGGNEKLFF
TRBD2	TRBJ2-3	-	TRBV5-1	TGCGCCAGCAGCTTGGAACTTCCGGGACTAGCGGGAGGCGGCACAGATACGCAGTATTTT	CASSLELPGLAGGGTDTQYF
TRBD1	TRBJ2-7	-	TRBV4-2	TGTGCCAGCAGCCAGACTAGGACAGGGCACGAGCAGTACTTC	CASSQTRTGHEQYF
-	TRBJ1-3	few	TRBV2	TGTGCCAGCAGGCATAGGGGTCAGCGGTCTGGAAACACCATATATTTT	CASRHRGQRSGNTIYF
TRBD2	TRBJ2-1	-	TRBV7-2	TGTGCCAGCAGCTTAGAATTGGGGACTAGCGGGGAGCAGTTCTTC	CASSLELGTSGEQFF
-	TRBJ2-7	few	TRBV25-1	TGTGCCAGCAGTGAGGGGGTAGTCCCCCCCTACGAGCAGTACTTC	CASSEGVVPPYEQYF
TRBD1	TRBJ1-1	-	TRBV5-1	TGCGCCAGCAGCTTGGTGGGACAGGGGGCCACTGAAGCTTTCTTT	CASSLVGQGATEAFF
TRBD1	TRBJ2-7	-	TRBV27	TGTGCCAGCAGTGTTACCCCTACTTTGACAGGGCTCGAGCAGTACTTC	CASSVTPTLTGLEQYF
TRBD2	TRBJ2-7	few	TRBV18	TGTGCCAGCTCCCCGATGCGGGAGGCATCCTACGAGCAGTACTTC	CASSPMREASYEQYF
-	TRBJ1-1	few	TRBV7-9	TGTGCCAGCAGCTTTGGAATGAACACTGAAGCTTTCTTT	CASSFGMNTEAFF
TRBD1	TRBJ2-1	once	TRBV29-1	TGCAGCGTTAGGACAGGGGAAGGTCTGGACAATGAGCAGTTCTTC	CSVRTGEGLDNEQFF
-	TRBJ2-7	-	TRBV13	TGTGCCAGCAGCTTAAGAGGGTCCTACGAGCAGTACTTC	CASSLRGSYEQYF
TRBD2	TRBJ2-3	-	TRBV18	TGTGCCAGCTCACCGGCGGGGGACACGCAGTATTTT	CASSPAGDTQYF
-	TRBJ2-3	-	TRBV5-1	TGCGCCAGCAGCTTGGCGGCGGGGAGCACAGATACGCAGTATTTT	CASSLAAGSTDTQYF
TRBD1	TRBJ2-3	-	TRBV28	TGTGCCAGCAACCGTAGGGGGACAGGCACAGATACGCAGTATTTT	CASNRRGTGTDTQYF
-	TRBJ2-2	once	TRBV6-1	TGTGCCACCCTACAGGCTTACACCGGGGAGCTGTTTTTT	CATLQAYTGELFF
-	TRBJ2-7	-	TRBV21-1	TGTGCCAGCAGCAAAGCGGACGGGAGACGCTCCTACGAGCAGTACTTC	CASSKADGRRSYEQYF
TRBD1	TRBJ2-7	-	TRBV7-8	TGTGCCAGCAGCTCCCGATACCGGACAGGGACCCAGTTGGGTAACTTCGAGCAGTACTTC	CASSSRYRTGTQLGNFEQYF